These 8 T cell receptor beta chains were sequenced from one sample in a study of cytomegalovirus exposure and HLA in healthy donors. Use of 60 Vbeta and 13 Jbeta primers characterized the PCR. Clones were read by immunoSEQ multiplex PCR, and TCRdb kept only the in-frame ones, dropping some. The sample consists of around 40,000 clones, about nine tenths of them appearing once. Sequencing input: PBMCs. These receptors were obtained from a woman between 35 and 50 years old in good health and CMV-seropositive.

The chain recombines TRBV5-4 with TRBJ2-7; a weak D match, TRBD2 (5 bases). The germline gives CDR1 SGHNT, CDR2 YYREEE (reference sequence). Trimming took 0 bases from V and 3 from J, leaving 13 bases between them. The CDR3 loop spans 15 amino acids. The CDR3 loop reads CASSLGGELRYEQYF. The CDR3 DNA sequence: TGTGCCAGCAGCTTGGGTGGGGAGCTCCGCTACGAGCAGTACTTC.

The chain has TRBV14 and TRBJ1-3; maybe TRBD1 (6 bases). V was shortened by 4 bases and J by 2 bases, with 12 bases between the two germline ends. Germline V CDR1 and CDR2: SGHDN, FVKESK. This CDR3 contains 15 residues. The CDR3 DNA reads TGTGCCAGCAGCCGGGACATAGCTCCTGGAAACACCATATATTTT. It specifies CASSRDIAPGNTIYF.

V gene TRBV9 combines with J gene TRBJ2-5; 10 bases agree with TRBD2. The J call may be incorrect, as the DNA end agrees better with TRBJ2-7. The CDR3 covers 14 residues. Germline CDR1 and CDR2: SGDLS and YYNGEE. The CDR3 loop is CASSVTSGSHEQYF. The CDR3 DNA reads as TGTGCCAGCAGCGTGACTAGCGGGTCCCACGAGCAGTACTTC.

The count of this clone is one. The chain carries TRBV9 and TRBJ1-4; perhaps TRBD1 as D (6 bases). The CDR3 totals 17 residues. In germline, CDR1 is SGDLS, CDR2 YYNGEE. V lost 7 bases, J lost 4 bases, and 23 bases lay in between. DNA of the CDR3: TGTGCCAGCTCCCGCGGTGGGACAACAGGAGGTAATGAAAAACTGTTTTTT. Translation: CASSRGGTTGGNEKLFF.

The V and J genes are TRBV28 and TRBJ2-1, with unresolved D. The V and J ends lost 5 bases and 8 bases respectively, with 13 bases between them. The CDR3 contains 13 residues. Germline lookup yields CDR1 MDHEN and CDR2 SYDVKM. Here the CDR3 DNA reads TGTGCCAGCAGTATTGCAGGTAGAGATGAGCAGTTCTTC. Encoded protein: CASSIAGRDEQFF.

This rearrangement joins TRBV9 to TRBJ2-7; a possible D gene is TRBD2 (6 bases). With 4 bases removed from V and 1 base from J, the gap between germline ends came to 12 bases. Germline CDR1 is SGDLS and CDR2 is YYNGEE. The CDR3 consists of 14 residues. This CDR3 reads CASSSYGSSYEQYF. CDR3 nucleotides: TGTGCCAGCAGCTCTTACGGGAGTTCCTACGAGCAGTACTTC.

In its sample, this clone was seen once. The chain combines TRBV2 with TRBJ2-7; D might be TRBD1 (5 bases). Germline values: CDR1 SNHLY, CDR2 FYNNEI. The CDR3 has 15 residues. Deletions cut 1 base from V and 3 bases from J, with 13 bases between. The CDR3 here is CASSEEGPTYYEQYF. CDR3 bases: TGTGCCAGCAGTGAAGAGGGGCCAACTTACTACGAGCAGTACTTC.

The gene calls are TRBV6-5 and TRBJ1-2; 7 nucleotides line up with TRBD1. Losses at the gene ends were 5 bases for V and 6 bases for J; bases not matched to a gene: 9. The CDR3 sequence is 14 residues long. From germline, CDR1 is MNHEY and CDR2 SVGAGI. The CDR3 bases are TGTGCCAGCAGTCTGTCGACAGGGCGGCATGGCTACACCTTC. Encoded protein: CASSLSTGRHGYTF.